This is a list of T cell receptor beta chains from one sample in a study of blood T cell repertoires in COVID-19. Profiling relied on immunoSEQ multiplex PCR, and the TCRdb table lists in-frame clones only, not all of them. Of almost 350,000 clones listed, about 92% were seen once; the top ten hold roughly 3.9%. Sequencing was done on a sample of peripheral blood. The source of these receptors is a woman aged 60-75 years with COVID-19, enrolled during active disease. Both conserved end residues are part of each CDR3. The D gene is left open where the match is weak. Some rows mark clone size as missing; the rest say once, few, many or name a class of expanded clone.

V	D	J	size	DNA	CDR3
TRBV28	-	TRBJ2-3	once	TGTGCCAGCAGTTTGAGTGGGGACTGGGACGCAGATACGCAGTATTTT	CASSLSGDWDADTQYF
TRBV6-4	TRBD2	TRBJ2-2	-	TGTGCCAGCAGTTGGACTAGCGGTTACACCGGGGAGCTGTTTTTT	CASSWTSGYTGELFF
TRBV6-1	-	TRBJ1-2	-	TGTGCCAGCAGTGAGTCCAGTTATTATGGCTACACCTTC	CASSESSYYGYTF
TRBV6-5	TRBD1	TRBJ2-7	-	TGTGCCAGCAGTTACTGGACAGGGAACGAGCAGTACTTC	CASSYWTGNEQYF
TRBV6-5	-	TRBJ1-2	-	TGTGCCAGCTCGTCGGGGAACTATGGCTACACCTTC	CASSSGNYGYTF
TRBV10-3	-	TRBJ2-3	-	TGTGCCATCAGGAATCACTTGGGCACAGATACGCAGTATTTT	CAIRNHLGTDTQYF
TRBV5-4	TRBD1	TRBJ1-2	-	TGTGCCAGCAGGGGGACAGGGGTCTTTAACTATGGCTACACCTTC	CASRGTGVFNYGYTF
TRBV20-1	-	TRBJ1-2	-	TGCAGTGCTAGTGGGGCAAGCCATGGCTACACCTTC	CSASGASHGYTF
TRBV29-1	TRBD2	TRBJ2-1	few	TGCAGCGCCCCGGTGGGCGGGGGGCCTTACAATGAGCAGTTCTTC	CSAPVGGGPYNEQFF
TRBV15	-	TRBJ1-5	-	TGTGCCACCAGCAGAGATAGTTCGAGATCAGGTCAGCCCCAGCATTTT	CATSRDSSRSGQPQHF
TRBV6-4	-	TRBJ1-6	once	TGTGCCAGCAGTGAGGTCGGACTCGGTAATTCACCCCTCCACTTT	CASSEVGLGNSPLHF
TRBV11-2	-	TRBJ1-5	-	TGTGCCAGCAGCTTAACTGATAGGGGTCCGCCCCAGCATTTT	CASSLTDRGPPQHF
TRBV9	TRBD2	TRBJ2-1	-	TGTGCCAGCAGCGCCCGACTAGCGGGGGGGAATGAGCAGTTCTTC	CASSARLAGGNEQFF
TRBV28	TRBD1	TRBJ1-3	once	TGTGCCAGCAGTGAAAACAGGGGAACTGGAAACACCATATATTTT	CASSENRGTGNTIYF
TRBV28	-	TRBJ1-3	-	TGTGCCAGCAGGGACAGTCTCGCCTCTGGAAACACCATATATTTT	CASRDSLASGNTIYF
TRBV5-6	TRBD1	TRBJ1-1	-	TGTGCCAGCAGCCTCGTGGTCGGGACAGGGAACACTGAAGCTTTCTTT	CASSLVVGTGNTEAFF
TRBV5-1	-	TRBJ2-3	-	TGCCCCCGCACGCCGATGGGGGGGGGCCTCCCAGATACGCAGTATTTT	CPRTPMGGGLPDTQYF
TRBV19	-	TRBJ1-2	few	TGTGCCAGTAGCCCTCAGGGAAGTGGTGGCTACACCTTC	CASSPQGSGGYTF
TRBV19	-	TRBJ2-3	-	TGTGCCAGTAGCGAGCGAGATACGCAGTATTTT	CASSERDTQYF
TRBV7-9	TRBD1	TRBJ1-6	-	TGTGCCAGCAGCCCCGGGACAGGGGGCGATTTTTATAATTCACCCCTCCACTTT	CASSPGTGGDFYNSPLHF
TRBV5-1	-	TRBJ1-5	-	TGCGCCAGCAGCTTCCAGGGCGATCAGCCCCAGCATTTT	CASSFQGDQPQHF
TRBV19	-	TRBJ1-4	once	TGTGCCAGTAGTATCCCAGGGTTACGTGAAAAACTGTTTTTT	CASSIPGLREKLFF
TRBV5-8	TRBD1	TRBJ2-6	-	TGTGCCAGCAGCTTGGAACCGACAGGGGCCGCTGGGGCCAACGTCCTGACTTTC	CASSLEPTGAAGANVLTF
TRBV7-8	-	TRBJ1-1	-	TGTGCCAGCAGCTCTCGGGATGGAGGTGAAGCTTTCTTT	CASSSRDGGEAFF
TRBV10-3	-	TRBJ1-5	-	TGTGCCATCAGTGAGCAGGGACTTGGCAATCAGCCCCAGCATTTT	CAISEQGLGNQPQHF
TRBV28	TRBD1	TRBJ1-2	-	TGTGCCAGCAGAACCCGCGGACAGGGGGAGGCTGGTGGCTACACCTTC	CASRTRGQGEAGGYTF
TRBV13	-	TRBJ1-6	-	TGTGCCAGCAGCTCCAACCAACTAAGGGGGTCACCCCTCCACTTT	CASSSNQLRGSPLHF
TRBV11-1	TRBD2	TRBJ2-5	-	TGTGCCAGCAGCCAGTGGATAGCGGGGGCCCAAGAGACCCAGTACTTC	CASSQWIAGAQETQYF
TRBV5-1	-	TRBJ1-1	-	TGCGCCAGCAGCTTGGTAGGCGGTAACACTGAAGCTTTCTTT	CASSLVGGNTEAFF
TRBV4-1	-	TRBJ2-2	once	TGCGCCAGCAGAAAACAGGTTTGGGAGAACACCGGGGAGCTGTTTTTT	CASRKQVWENTGELFF
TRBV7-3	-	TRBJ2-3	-	TGTGCCAGCAGCCCCGGTCGAGGGACAGATACGCAGTATTTT	CASSPGRGTDTQYF
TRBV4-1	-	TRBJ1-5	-	TGCGCCAGCAGCCAAGGGCTCAATCAGCCCCAGCATTTT	CASSQGLNQPQHF
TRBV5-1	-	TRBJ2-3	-	TGCGCCAGCAGCTTGGACAGTCCCAGGACAGATACGCAGTATTTT	CASSLDSPRTDTQYF
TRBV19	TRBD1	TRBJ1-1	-	TGTGCCAGTAGTGGGGGACAGTTTGAAGCTTTCTTT	CASSGGQFEAFF
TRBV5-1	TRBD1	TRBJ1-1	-	TGCGCCAGCAGCCCTTGGACAGGAGTCATGAACACTGAAGCTTTCTTT	CASSPWTGVMNTEAFF
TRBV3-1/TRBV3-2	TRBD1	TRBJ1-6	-	TGTGCCAGCAGCCAGTTACAGGGGGCAGAAAATTCACCCCTCCACTTT	CASSQLQGAENSPLHF
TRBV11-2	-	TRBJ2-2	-	TGTGCCAGCGGTGGCATGGTGCCCGGGACCGGGGAGCTGTTTTTT	CASGGMVPGTGELFF
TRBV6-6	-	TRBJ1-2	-	TGTGCCAGCAGTTACTCGGGAGAAGGCTACACCTTC	CASSYSGEGYTF
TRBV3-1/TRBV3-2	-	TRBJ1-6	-	TGTGCCAGCAGCCGAGACTCGGGGGGTTACTTACGAAATTCACCCCTCCACTTT	CASSRDSGGYLRNSPLHF
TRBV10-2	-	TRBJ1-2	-	TGCGCCAGCAGTATTCAGGGAGGCTACACCTTC	CASSIQGGYTF
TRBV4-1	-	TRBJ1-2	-	TGCGCCAGCAGCCATGGAGGGGACTATGGCTACACCTTC	CASSHGGDYGYTF
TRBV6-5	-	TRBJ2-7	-	TGTGCCAGCAGTTGGGGGGACAGTGTGTCCTACGAGCAGTACTTC	CASSWGDSVSYEQYF
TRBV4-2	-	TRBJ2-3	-	TGTGCCAGCAGCCAAGATGTGGGACTCTCCACAGATACGCAGTATTTT	CASSQDVGLSTDTQYF
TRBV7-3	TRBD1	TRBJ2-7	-	TGTGCCAGCAGCGGACCGGACAGGGTACAACTAGCCTACGAGCAGTACTTC	CASSGPDRVQLAYEQYF
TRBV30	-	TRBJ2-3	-	TGTGCCTGGAGTGCTACTCGAACCTCTCTCACAGATACGCAGTATTTT	CAWSATRTSLTDTQYF
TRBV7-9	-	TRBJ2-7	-	TGTGCCAGCAGCTTGGAGAGCGTCGTTGCCGAGCAGTACTTC	CASSLESVVAEQYF